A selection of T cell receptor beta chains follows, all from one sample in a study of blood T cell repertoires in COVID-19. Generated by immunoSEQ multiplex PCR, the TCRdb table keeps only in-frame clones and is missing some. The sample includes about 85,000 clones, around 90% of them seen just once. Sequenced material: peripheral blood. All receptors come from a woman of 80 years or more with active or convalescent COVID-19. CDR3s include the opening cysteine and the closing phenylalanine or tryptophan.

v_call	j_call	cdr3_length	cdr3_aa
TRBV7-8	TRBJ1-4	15	CASSSLRVSNEKLFF
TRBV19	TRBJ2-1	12	CASPGLAHEQFF
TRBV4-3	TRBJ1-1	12	CASSRGQSEAFF
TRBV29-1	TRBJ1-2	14	CSAEGVGQLYGYTF
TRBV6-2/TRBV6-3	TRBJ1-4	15	CASSRGGATNEKLFF
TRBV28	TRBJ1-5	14	CASKQGGGNQPQHF
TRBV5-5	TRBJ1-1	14	CASRLDRVNTEAFF
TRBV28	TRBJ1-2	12	CASSPLGGGYTF
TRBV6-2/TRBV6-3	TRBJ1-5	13	CASSRGTDQPQHF
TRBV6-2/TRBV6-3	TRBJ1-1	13	CASSYTRNTEAFF
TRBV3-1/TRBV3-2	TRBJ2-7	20	CASSQDGVVPLAGGRYEQYF
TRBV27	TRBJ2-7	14	CASRYDSYSYEQYF
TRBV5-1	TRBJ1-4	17	CASSFGTGVPTNEKLFF
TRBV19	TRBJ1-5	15	CASSMLGVDNQPQHF
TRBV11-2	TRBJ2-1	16	CASSLGYRGSYNEQFF
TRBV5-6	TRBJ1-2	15	CASSLAGGPLSGYTF
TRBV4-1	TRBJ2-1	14	CASSSQTSSGLQFF
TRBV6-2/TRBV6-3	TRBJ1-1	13	CASSWTLNTEAFF
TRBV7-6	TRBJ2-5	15	CASSPRTAYQETQYF
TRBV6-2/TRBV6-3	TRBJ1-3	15	CASSPGLELGNTIYF
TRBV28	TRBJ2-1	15	CASRSGQGSYNEQFF
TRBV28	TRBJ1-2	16	CASSQVQGARGYGYTF
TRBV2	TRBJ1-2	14	CASSEGRGNYGYTF
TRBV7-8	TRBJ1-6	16	CASSAQLGTGHSPLHF
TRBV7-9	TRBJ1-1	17	CASSLALGRDRDTEAFF
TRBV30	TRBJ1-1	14	CACLRRGMNTEAFF
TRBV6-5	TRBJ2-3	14	CASRLAETTDTQYF
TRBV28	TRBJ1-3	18	CASSLWMGEGYSGNTIYF
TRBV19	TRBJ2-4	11	CASVAKNIQYF
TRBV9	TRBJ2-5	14	CASSVDRGGETQYF
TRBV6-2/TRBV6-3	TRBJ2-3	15	CASSSEPPLPDTQYF
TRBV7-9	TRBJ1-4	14	CASSLRRDNEKLFF
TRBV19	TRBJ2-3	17	CASSFHRQGSGWDTQYF